This T cell receptor (beta chain) was recorded in a study of early T cells in non-severe SARS-CoV-2 infection. On the study more broadly: Chains stayed unpaired after sequencing of bulk RNA from unsorted whole blood. Points from the study as a whole: CD4 and private specificities were missed by VDJdb matching, which favored anti-spike CD8 responses.

As to this clonotype: The antigen remains undetermined.

In germline, CDR1 is SGHRS, CDR2 YFSETQ. Trimming shortened V by 4 bases and J by 6 bases, and 11 bases separated the two germline ends. The CDR3 sequence is 13 residues long. Unique molecular identifier tags were affixed to discrete cDNA molecules. TCRdb processed the 5' RACE reads anew with MiXCR; each CDR3 protein has one entry. The profile shows 25,000 to 30,000 distinct CDR3 sequences, roughly 4.9% of them singletons. This sequence was found in an adult who was a healthcare worker with PCR-confirmed SARS-CoV-2 infection or an uninfected control (not recorded which). This chain uses TRBV5-1 with TRBJ1-5, with no clear D. Sample: whole blood. CDR3 in DNA: TGCGCCAGCAGCCAAGATACGGGTCAGCCCCAGCATTTT. This translates into CASSQDTGQPQHF. Looking up the rest from reference TRBV5-1 and TRBJ1-5 gives the full variable domain: KAGVTQTPRYLIKTRGQQVTLSCSPISGHRSVSWYQQTPGQGLQFLFEYFSETQRNKGNFPGRFSGRQFSNSRSEMNVSTLELGDSALYLCASSQDTGQPQHFGDGTRLSIL.